Presented here are 27 T cell receptor beta chains from one specimen sequenced in a study of T cell responses to AZD1222 COVID-19 vaccine. Measured with immunoSEQ multiplex PCR; TCRdb has only the in-frame clones, and not every one. The profile covers some 110,000 clones, with about 89% appearing a single time and 7.1% taken by the ten largest. The material was peripheral blood, obtained 28 days after the second AZD1222 dose. These receptors were taken from an adult who received the AZD1222 COVID-19 vaccine.

J is TRBJ2-1 and V is TRBV24-1; 8 nucleotides align to TRBD2. Trimming at V came to 4 bases and at J to 1 base, leaving 5 bases not matched to a gene. This CDR3 has 16 residues. The V gene's germline CDR1 is KGHDR and CDR2 SFDVKD. CDR3 in DNA: TGTGCCACCAGTGACAGCACGGGGGGGTCCTACAATGAGCAGTTCTTC. It is translated as CATSDSTGGSYNEQFF.

V gene TRBV3-1 (or the pseudogene TRBV3-2) combines with J gene TRBJ2-4, with 12 bases matching TRBD2. Germline lookup yields CDR1 LGHDT and CDR2 YNNKEL (reference sequence). The J segment lost 0 bases and the V segment lost 5 bases, leaving 5 bases of the junction unmatched. The CDR3 contains 17 residues. The CDR3 coding sequence is TGTGCCAGCAGCTCTGGACTAGCGGGGACAGCCAAAAACATTCAGTACTTC. This translates into CASSSGLAGTAKNIQYF.

The chain uses TRBV6-5 and TRBJ2-7; D is unclear. CDR1 MNHEY and CDR2 SVGAGI come from the germline V gene. The CDR3 loop spans 14 amino acids. V lost 3 bases to trimming and J lost 4 bases, with 13 bases between them. The CDR3 coding sequence is TGTGCCAGCAGTTATTCCAGGCTCGGTTACGAGCAGTACTTC. This sequence encodes CASSYSRLGYEQYF.

Comment on this clone: Other DNA sequences in the sample encode the same CDR3. V is TRBV7-2 and J is TRBJ2-2; 7 nucleotides line up with TRBD1. CDR1 SGHTA and CDR2 FQGNSA come from the germline V gene. The CDR3 has 15 amino acids. Trimming at V came to 4 bases and at J to 4 bases, leaving 6 bases not matched to a gene. The CDR3 reads CASSSRQGGTGELFF. The CDR3 nucleotides read TGTGCCAGCAGCTCCAGACAGGGCGGCACCGGGGAGCTGTTTTTT.

The J gene is TRBJ1-3, the V gene TRBV19, with D perhaps matching TRBD1 (6 bases). The CDR3 runs to 15 residues. Germline CDR1 is LNHDA and CDR2 is SQIVND (reference sequence). V was shortened by 7 bases and J by 0 bases, with 13 bases between the two germline ends. Here the CDR3 reads CASTRTAISGNTIYF. CDR3 sequence (DNA): TGTGCCAGTACGCGGACAGCAATCTCTGGAAACACCATATATTTT.

The rearrangement joins TRBV6-5 to TRBJ2-5; D not certain. The germline CDR1 and CDR2 sequences are MNHEY and SVGAGI. Trimming removed 6 bases at V and 0 bases at J, with 11 bases between. This CDR3 is built from 14 residues. The CDR3 DNA reads as TGTGCCAGCAGCCCCACGAGCAACCAAGAGACCCAGTACTTC. It encodes CASSPTSNQETQYF.

The chain is built from TRBV28 and TRBJ1-2; no clear D. The CDR3 loop spans 13 amino acids. V was trimmed by 2 bases and J by 4 bases, leaving 8 bases between them. The germline V gene encodes CDR1 MDHEN and CDR2 SYDVKM. The CDR3 spells CASSLVGSYGYTF. The DNA for the CDR3 is TGTGCCAGCAGTTTAGTGGGAAGCTATGGCTACACCTTC.

This clone was seen once. This chain joins TRBV7-3 and TRBJ1-1; a weak D match, TRBD1 (5 bases). V was shortened by 2 bases and J by 0 bases, with 13 bases between the two germline ends. The CDR3 sequence is 16 residues long. Germline V CDR1 and CDR2: SGHTA, FQGTGA. CDR3 amino acids: CASSLLGGAVNTEAFF. CDR3 DNA sequence: TGTGCCAGCAGCTTATTGGGCGGGGCCGTGAACACTGAAGCTTTCTTT.

The chain couples TRBV7-2 to TRBJ2-7, with D perhaps matching TRBD2 (5 bases). Germline V gene data show CDR1 as SGHTA and CDR2 as FQGNSA. V dropped 6 bases and J dropped 8 bases, with 11 bases sitting between them. The CDR3 has 11 amino acids. CDR3 nucleotide sequence: TGTGCCAGCAGTTATTGGGAGCAGCAGTACTTC. Translation gives CASSYWEQQYF.

The chain joins TRBV2 to TRBJ2-2; 7 nucleotides match TRBD1. The CDR3 contains 14 residues. The V gene's germline CDR1 is SNHLY and CDR2 FYNNEI. J gave up 2 bases and V 6 bases, and 3 bases lay outside the gene matches. CDR3 in amino acids: CASRQGVNTGELFF. The CDR3 DNA reads as TGTGCCAGCAGGCAGGGGGTTAACACCGGGGAGCTGTTTTTT. The whole variable domain, remainder taken from reference TRBV2 and TRBJ2-2, is EPEVTQTPSHQVTQMGQEVILRCVPISNHLYFYWYRQILGQKVEFLVSFYNNEISEKSEIFDDQFSVERPDGSNFTLKIRSTKLEDSAMYFCASRQGVNTGELFFGEGSRLTVL.

A few counts support this clone. This rearrangement joins TRBV6-2 or TRBV6-3 to TRBJ2-2; TRBD2 matches 9 bases. This CDR3 contains 14 residues. After removal of 4 bases from V and 6 bases from J, the junction contained 3 bases not matched to a gene. In germline, CDR1 is MNHEY, CDR2 SVGEGT. CDR3 residues: CASSLAGVAGELFF. In nucleotides, the CDR3 is TGTGCCAGCAGTTTAGCGGGAGTTGCCGGGGAGCTGTTTTTT.

CDR3 loop: CATSRTRDSIHEQFF. The CDR3 region has the DNA TGTGCCACCAGCAGGACCCGGGACAGCATCCATGAGCAGTTCTTC. The chain joins TRBV15 to TRBJ2-1; 7 nucleotides match TRBD1. V lost 3 bases, J lost 8 bases, and 10 bases stayed unmatched. CDR3 length equals 15 residues. Germline values: CDR1 LNHNV, CDR2 YYDKDF (reference sequence). Supplemented by reference TRBV15 and TRBJ2-1, the full variable domain reads DAMVIQNPRYQVTQFGKPVTLSCSQTLNHNVMYWYQQKSSQAPKLLFHYYDKDFNNEADTPDNFQSRRPNTSFCFLDIRSPGLGDTAMYLCATSRTRDSIHEQFFGPGTRLTVL.

For the CDR3, the DNA is TGTGCCAGCAGCTTGGGGACAGGGGGCTCTTCACCCCTCCACTTT. Translating it yields CASSLGTGGSSPLHF. The gene calls are TRBV7-3 and TRBJ1-6, with TRBD1 identical over 12 bases. Trimming took 3 bases from V and 9 from J; bases not matched to a gene: 3. The germline V gene has CDR1 SGHTA and CDR2 FQGTGA. There are 15 residues in the CDR3.

The chain employs TRBV9 and TRBJ1-2, with 7 bases matching TRBD1. V lost 6 bases and J lost 2; bases outside the gene matches: 1. This CDR3 has 12 residues. Germline V lookup: CDR1 SGDLS, CDR2 YYNGEE. The CDR3 reads CASMTGNYGYTF. The CDR3 nucleotides are TGTGCCAGCATGACAGGGAACTATGGCTACACCTTC.

The J gene is TRBJ1-6, the V gene TRBV19, with TRBD1 as a possible D gene (5 bases). Trimming cost V 7 bases and J 10 bases, with 11 bases left between them. The CDR3 contains 12 residues. CDR1 and CDR2 (germline): LNHDA, SQIVND (reference sequence). CDR3 protein: CASTEGLSPLHF. CDR3 coding DNA: TGTGCCAGTACCGAGGGGTTATCACCCCTCCACTTT.

This clone occurred once. The rearrangement uses TRBV29-1 and TRBJ1-2; a weak D match, TRBD1 (6 bases). This CDR3 has 15 amino acids. Germline V gene data show CDR1 as SQVTM and CDR2 as ANQGSEA. Trimming took off 1 base at V and 6 bases at J, with 18 bases between the two ends. The CDR3 here is CSVEGFDRKRNGYTF. In DNA form, the CDR3 reads TGCAGCGTTGAAGGTTTCGACAGGAAAAGGAATGGCTACACCTTC.

The chain joins TRBV11-2 to TRBJ1-2; TRBD1 is a possible D gene (6 bases). The CDR3 consists of 15 residues. CDR1 and CDR2 from the germline V gene are SGHAT and FQNNGV. V was pared by 5 bases and J by 0 bases, with 13 bases between. This CDR3 is CASSPGGAANYGYTF. CDR3 DNA: TGTGCCAGCAGCCCCGGGGGGGCGGCTAACTATGGCTACACCTTC.

This clone was counted once. This chain's CDR3 is CASNTGKVDEQYF. The DNA for the CDR3 is TGTGCCAGCAATACAGGGAAAGTGGACGAGCAGTACTTC. The chain is built from TRBV2 and TRBJ2-7, with D perhaps TRBD1 (6 bases). The CDR3 loop spans 13 amino acids. CDR1 is SNHLY and CDR2 is FYNNEI in the germline V gene. V lost 7 bases, J lost 5 bases, and 15 bases lay in between.

V and J are TRBV19 and TRBJ2-3; D is perhaps TRBD2 (6 bases). The CDR3 sequence is 17 residues long. Per the germline V gene, CDR1 is LNHDA and CDR2 is SQIVND (reference sequence). V was pared by 3 bases and J by 2 bases, with 18 bases between. CDR3 region: CASSMGPGVGITDTQYF. DNA for the CDR3: TGTGCCAGTAGTATGGGGCCGGGGGTTGGGATCACAGATACGCAGTATTTT.

The chain recombines TRBV11-2 with TRBJ1-3, with TRBD1 as a possible D gene (6 bases). With 0 bases removed from V and 4 bases from J, the gap between germline ends came to 13 bases. The CDR3 runs to 16 residues. Germline-derived CDR1 and CDR2 are SGHAT and FQNNGV. Here the CDR3 reads CASSLDPLTGGNTIYF. CDR3 DNA: TGTGCCAGCAGCTTAGATCCCCTGACAGGCGGAAACACCATATATTTT.

The V and J genes are TRBV6-1 and TRBJ2-1; 9 nucleotides line up with TRBD2. Germline CDR1 and CDR2: MNHNS and SASEGT. The CDR3 sequence is 17 residues long. Trimming at V came to 3 bases and at J to 4 bases, leaving 10 bases not matched to a gene. As DNA, the CDR3 is TGTGCCAGCAGTGATCTATTAGCGGGGGACCCTTACAATGAGCAGTTCTTC. It encodes CASSDLLAGDPYNEQFF.

The chain joins TRBV7-9 to TRBJ1-5; 9 bases match TRBD1. The trim removed 6 bases at V and 2 bases at J, leaving 11 bases unmatched. In germline, CDR1 is SEHNR, CDR2 FQNEAQ (reference sequence). This CDR3 has 17 residues. For the CDR3, the DNA is TGTGCCAGCAGACCACCCAGGGGACAGGGTGGCAATCAGCCCCAGCATTTT. Its protein is CASRPPRGQGGNQPQHF.

The CDR3 loop reads CASSLWEDVGGVKAFF. CDR3 nucleotide sequence: TGTGCCAGCAGCTTATGGGAGGATGTCGGCGGGGTCAAAGCTTTCTTT. This chain joins TRBV5-6 and TRBJ1-1, with D unclear. This CDR3 contains 16 residues. Trimming removed 2 bases at V and 9 bases at J, with 23 bases between. Germline V lookup: CDR1 SGHDT, CDR2 YYEEEE. Filled out from reference TRBV5-6 and TRBJ1-1, the complete variable domain reads DAGVTQSPTHLIKTRGQQVTLRCSPKSGHDTVSWYQQALGQGPQFIFQYYEEEERQRGNFPDRFSGHQFPNYSSELNVNALLLGDSALYLCASSLWEDVGGVKAFFGQGTRLTVV.

The chain has TRBV5-4 and TRBJ1-4, with D tentatively TRBD1 (6 bases). The CDR3 covers 14 residues. Germline CDR1 and CDR2: SGHNT and YYREEE (reference sequence). Trimming shortened V by 0 bases and J by 7 bases, and 10 bases separated the two germline ends. This CDR3 reads CASSLDRAVEKLFF. The DNA of the CDR3 is TGTGCCAGCAGCTTGGACAGGGCGGTTGAAAAACTGTTTTTT.

The chain carries TRBV15 and TRBJ1-5; 7 positions match TRBD1. The CDR3 covers 14 residues. Germline V gene data show CDR1 as LNHNV and CDR2 as YYDKDF (reference sequence). J gave up 2 bases and V 5 bases, and 3 bases lay outside the gene matches. DNA of the CDR3: TGTGCCACCAGCGGGGGGACAGGCAATCAGCCCCAGCATTTT. This gives the protein CATSGGTGNQPQHF.

The V gene is TRBV5-5, the J gene TRBJ2-7, with TRBD2 as a possible D gene (6 bases). The CDR3 length is 15 residues. Trimming stripped 1 base from V and 4 bases from J, with 15 bases between. Looked up from germline, CDR1 is SGHKS and CDR2 is YYEKEE (reference sequence). The DNA of the CDR3 is TGTGCCAGCAGCTTGTTCGAACAGGCGGGGTACGAGCAGTACTTC. It yields the protein CASSLFEQAGYEQYF.

The V and J genes are TRBV2 and TRBJ2-5; 10 bases match TRBD1. The CDR3 spans 15 residues. Germline-derived CDR1 and CDR2 are SNHLY and FYNNEI. The V and J ends lost 6 bases and 3 bases, in that order; junction bases with no gene match: 7. The CDR3 is CASSVTGTGEETQYF. The DNA for the CDR3 is TGTGCCAGCAGCGTTACCGGGACAGGGGAAGAGACCCAGTACTTC.